Reported below is one T cell receptor beta chain. The data derive from a study of CD8 T cells in Susac syndrome. Between the trimmed V and J ends, which lost 5 bases and 0 bases, there was a span of 10 bases. This CDR3 is built from 15 residues. Random hexamers primed reverse transcription of about 0.45 to 1 ug RNA. Each CDR3 protein gets one entry after TCRdb re-called the immunoSEQ multiplex PCR reads with MiXCR. The sample records about 75,000 distinct CDR3 sequences, approximately 94% being singletons. The TCR originated in a human donor with Susac syndrome. The genes are TRBV12-3 or TRBV12-4 and TRBJ2-2, with D uncertain. Sequencing was carried out using CD8+ T cells from PBMCs. The CDR3 is CASSPRPANTGELFF. In nucleotides, the CDR3 is TGTGCCAGCAGTCCCCGCCCGGCGAACACCGGGGAGCTGTTTTTT.